These T cell receptor beta chains were read from a single sample in a study of cytomegalovirus exposure and HLA in healthy donors. TCRdb's table, derived via immunoSEQ multiplex PCR, lists solely in-frame clones and lacks some. The profile shows about 80,000 clones, roughly four fifths of them singletons. What was sequenced was PBMCs. The receptor set was obtained from a human donor in good health. Each CDR3 is given with its conserved first and last residue. The size field is filled for only some rows; it gives once, few, many or a size class.

TRBV7-2	TRBJ1-2	.	CASSLGFRGNKLNYGYTF
TRBV14	TRBJ2-7	.	CASSQERGKQYF
TRBV10-3	TRBJ1-1	.	CAISESTGPEAFF
TRBV7-9	TRBJ2-3	.	CASSSRTESYTDTQYF
TRBV5-1	TRBJ1-1	.	CASSQGNAGGAFF
TRBV6-5	TRBJ1-1	.	CASSGQGRWTEAFF
TRBV10-2	TRBJ2-2	.	CASNAASGTGELFF
TRBV15	TRBJ1-1	.	CATSGPRDRAEAFF
TRBV30	TRBJ2-3	.	CAWSPLGASTDTQYF
TRBV27	TRBJ1-1	few	CASSLSGAAEAFF
TRBV19	TRBJ1-2	few	CASSIKGYYGYTF
TRBV6-5	TRBJ2-3	.	CASSYTSRTDTQYF
TRBV18	TRBJ2-3	.	CASSPQGDTQYF
TRBV5-1	TRBJ2-1	.	CASSLTGENEQFF
TRBV28	TRBJ2-7	.	CANPGQSASEQYF
TRBV10-3	TRBJ1-6	once	CAISDRDSYNSPLHF
TRBV5-1	TRBJ1-6	once	CASSPPSWSRDKIYNSPLHF
TRBV12-5	TRBJ1-3	.	CASGLGQIPSGNTIYF
TRBV5-6	TRBJ1-5	once	CASSLSTGSNQPQHF
TRBV7-2	TRBJ1-1	.	CASSLASSRTQLNTEAFF
TRBV11-3	TRBJ2-2	.	CASSFGLADTGELFF
TRBV10-1	TRBJ2-1	.	CASSRGYTYNEQFF
TRBV6-1	TRBJ1-2	.	CASTELGAANYGYTF
TRBV27	TRBJ1-2	.	CASSIEQGTGYTF
TRBV2	TRBJ1-2	.	CASSREWGYTF
TRBV12-5	TRBJ1-1	.	CASGLGQGPEAFF
TRBV4-3	TRBJ1-4	.	CASSRTGQTNEKLFF
TRBV9	TRBJ1-1	.	CASSVDGTGSRGAFF
TRBV19	TRBJ1-5	.	CASSYPHGQSGQPQHF
TRBV6-5	TRBJ1-5	.	CASGRGGNQPQHF
TRBV13	TRBJ2-7	.	CASSPGQGGEQYF
TRBV19	TRBJ2-3	.	CASSIRQGAIGADTQYF
TRBV9	TRBJ1-2	.	CASTRVGNYGYTF
TRBV5-1	TRBJ1-4	.	CASSLGAGLEKLFF
TRBV5-1	TRBJ2-3	.	CASSRGDTDTQYF
TRBV19	TRBJ2-5	.	CASSNSGGALETQYF
TRBV9	TRBJ2-3	.	CASSVAFVADTQYF
TRBV7-2	TRBJ2-1	.	CASSLRSEQFF
TRBV6-6	TRBJ2-7	.	CASRQQGAYEQYF
TRBV7-9	TRBJ1-1	.	CASSPGDRENTEAFF